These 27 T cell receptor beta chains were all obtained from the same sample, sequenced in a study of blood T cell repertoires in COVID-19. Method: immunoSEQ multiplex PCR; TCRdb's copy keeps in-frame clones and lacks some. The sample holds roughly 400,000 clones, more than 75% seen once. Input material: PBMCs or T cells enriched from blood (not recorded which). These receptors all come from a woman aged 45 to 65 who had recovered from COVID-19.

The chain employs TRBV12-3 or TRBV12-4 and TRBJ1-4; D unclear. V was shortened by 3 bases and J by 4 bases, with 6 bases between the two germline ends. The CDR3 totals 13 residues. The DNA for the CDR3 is TGTGCCAGCAGTTTTGAGGGTAATGAAAAACTGTTTTTT. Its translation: CASSFEGNEKLFF.

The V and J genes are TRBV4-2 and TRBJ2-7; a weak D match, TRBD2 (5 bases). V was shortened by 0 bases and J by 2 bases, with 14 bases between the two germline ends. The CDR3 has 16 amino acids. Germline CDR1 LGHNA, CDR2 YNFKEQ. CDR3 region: CASSQDSIDGAYEQYF. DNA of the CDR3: TGTGCCAGCAGCCAAGATTCAATCGACGGGGCCTACGAGCAGTACTTC.

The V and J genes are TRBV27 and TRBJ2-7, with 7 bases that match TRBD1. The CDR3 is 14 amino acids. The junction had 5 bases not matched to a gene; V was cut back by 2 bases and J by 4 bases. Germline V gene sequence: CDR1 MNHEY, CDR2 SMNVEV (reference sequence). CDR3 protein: CASSLGTAMYEQYF. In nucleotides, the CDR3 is TGTGCCAGCAGTTTAGGGACAGCCATGTACGAGCAGTACTTC.

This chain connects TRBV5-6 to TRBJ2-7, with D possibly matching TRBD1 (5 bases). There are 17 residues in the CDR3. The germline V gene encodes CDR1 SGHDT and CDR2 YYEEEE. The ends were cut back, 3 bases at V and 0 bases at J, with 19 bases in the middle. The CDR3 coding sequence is TGTGCCAGCAGCTCGATCTATAGGGGCAGCTCCTCCTACGAGCAGTACTTC. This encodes CASSSIYRGSSSYEQYF.

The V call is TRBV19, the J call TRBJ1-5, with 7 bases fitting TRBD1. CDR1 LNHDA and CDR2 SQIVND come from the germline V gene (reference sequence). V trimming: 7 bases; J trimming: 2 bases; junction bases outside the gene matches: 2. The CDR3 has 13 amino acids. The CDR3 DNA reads TGTGCCAGTATTGGACAGGGCAATCAGCCCCAGCATTTT. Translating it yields CASIGQGNQPQHF.

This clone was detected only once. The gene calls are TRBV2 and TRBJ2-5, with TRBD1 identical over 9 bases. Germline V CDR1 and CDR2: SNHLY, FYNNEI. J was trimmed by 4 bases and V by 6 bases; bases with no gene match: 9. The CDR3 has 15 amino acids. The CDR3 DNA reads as TGTGCCAGCAGGGTACAGGGGGCAGGGTCAGAGACCCAGTACTTC. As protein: CASRVQGAGSETQYF.

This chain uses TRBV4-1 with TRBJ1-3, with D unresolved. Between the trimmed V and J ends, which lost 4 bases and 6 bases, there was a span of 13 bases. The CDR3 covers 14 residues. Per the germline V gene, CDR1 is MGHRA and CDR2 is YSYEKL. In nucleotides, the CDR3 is TGCGCCAGCAGCCTAGCCGGGGAGGCAAACACCATATATTTT. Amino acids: CASSLAGEANTIYF.

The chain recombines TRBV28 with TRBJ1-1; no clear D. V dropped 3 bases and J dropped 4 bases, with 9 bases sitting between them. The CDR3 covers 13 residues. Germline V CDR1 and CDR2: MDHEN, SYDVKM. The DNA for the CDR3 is TGTGCCAGCAGTTTCTATGCGCGCACTGAAGCTTTCTTT. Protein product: CASSFYARTEAFF.

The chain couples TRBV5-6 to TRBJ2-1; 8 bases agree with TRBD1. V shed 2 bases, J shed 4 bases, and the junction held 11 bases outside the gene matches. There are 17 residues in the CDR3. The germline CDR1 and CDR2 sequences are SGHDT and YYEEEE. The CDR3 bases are TGTGCCAGCAGCTTACAACTTTCAGGGGGCGCGTACAATGAGCAGTTCTTC. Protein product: CASSLQLSGGAYNEQFF.

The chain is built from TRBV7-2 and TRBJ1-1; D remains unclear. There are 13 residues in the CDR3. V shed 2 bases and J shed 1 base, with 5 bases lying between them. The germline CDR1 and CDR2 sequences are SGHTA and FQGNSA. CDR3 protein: CASSLQENTEAFF. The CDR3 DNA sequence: TGTGCCAGCAGCTTACAGGAGAACACTGAAGCTTTCTTT. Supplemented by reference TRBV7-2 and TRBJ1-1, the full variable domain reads GAGVSQSPSNKVTEKGKDVELRCDPISGHTALYWYRQSLGQGLEFLIYFQGNSAPDKSGLPSDRFSAERTGGSVSTLTIQRTQQEDSAVYLCASSLQENTEAFFGQGTRLTVV.

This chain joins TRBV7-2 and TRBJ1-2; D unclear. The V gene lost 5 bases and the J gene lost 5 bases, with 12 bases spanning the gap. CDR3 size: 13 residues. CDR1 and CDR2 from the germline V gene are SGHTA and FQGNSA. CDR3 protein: CASSPYLSYGYTF. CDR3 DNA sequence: TGTGCCAGCAGCCCCTACCTCTCATATGGCTACACCTTC.

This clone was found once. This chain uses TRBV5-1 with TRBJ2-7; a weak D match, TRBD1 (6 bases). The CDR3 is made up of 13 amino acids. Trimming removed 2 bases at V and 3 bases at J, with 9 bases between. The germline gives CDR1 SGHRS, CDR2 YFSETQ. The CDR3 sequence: CASSFGQFYEQYF. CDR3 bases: TGCGCCAGCAGCTTTGGACAGTTCTACGAGCAGTACTTC.

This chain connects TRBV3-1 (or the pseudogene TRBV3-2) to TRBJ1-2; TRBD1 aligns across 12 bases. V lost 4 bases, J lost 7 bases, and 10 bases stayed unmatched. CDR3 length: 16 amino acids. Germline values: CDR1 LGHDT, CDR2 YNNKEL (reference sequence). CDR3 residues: CASSLTPGQGASGYTF. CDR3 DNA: TGTGCCAGCAGCCTCACCCCGGGACAGGGGGCATCTGGCTACACCTTC.

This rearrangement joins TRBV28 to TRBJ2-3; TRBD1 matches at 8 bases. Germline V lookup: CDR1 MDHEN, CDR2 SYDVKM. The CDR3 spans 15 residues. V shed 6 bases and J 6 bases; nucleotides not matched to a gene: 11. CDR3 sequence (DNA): TGTGCCAGCAGCCCGACAGGGGTGCGCATGGATACGCAGTATTTT. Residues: CASSPTGVRMDTQYF.

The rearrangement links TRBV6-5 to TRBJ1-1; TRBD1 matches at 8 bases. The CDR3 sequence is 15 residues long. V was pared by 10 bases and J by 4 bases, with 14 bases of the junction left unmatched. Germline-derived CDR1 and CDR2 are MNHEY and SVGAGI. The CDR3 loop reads CATGADRVRVTEAFF. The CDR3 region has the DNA TGTGCCACCGGAGCGGACAGGGTGCGGGTCACTGAAGCTTTCTTT.

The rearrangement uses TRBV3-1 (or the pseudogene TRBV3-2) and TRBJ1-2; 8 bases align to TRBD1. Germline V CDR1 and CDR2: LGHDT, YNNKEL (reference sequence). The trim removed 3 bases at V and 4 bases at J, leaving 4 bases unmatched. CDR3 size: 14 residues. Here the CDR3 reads CASSQFDRGYGYTF. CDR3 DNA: TGTGCCAGCAGCCAGTTTGACAGGGGCTATGGCTACACCTTC.

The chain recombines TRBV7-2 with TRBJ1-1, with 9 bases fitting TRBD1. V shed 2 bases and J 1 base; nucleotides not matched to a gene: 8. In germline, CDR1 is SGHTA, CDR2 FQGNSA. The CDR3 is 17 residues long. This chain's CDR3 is CASSLTPGQGPNTEAFF. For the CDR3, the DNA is TGTGCCAGCAGCTTAACTCCGGGACAGGGACCGAACACTGAAGCTTTCTTT. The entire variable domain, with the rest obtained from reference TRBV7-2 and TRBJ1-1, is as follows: GAGVSQSPSNKVTEKGKDVELRCDPISGHTALYWYRQSLGQGLEFLIYFQGNSAPDKSGLPSDRFSAERTGGSVSTLTIQRTQQEDSAVYLCASSLTPGQGPNTEAFFGQGTRLTVV.

The CDR3 DNA is TGTGCCAGCAGCTTAGCAGCCGGGAGCTCCTACGAGCAGTACTTC. It translates to CASSLAAGSSYEQYF. The J gene is TRBJ2-7, the V gene TRBV7-2, with D possibly TRBD2 on 6 matching bases. V lost 0 bases and J lost 0, with 9 bases in between. The CDR3 extends over 15 amino acids. Germline CDR1 is SGHTA and CDR2 is FQGNSA.

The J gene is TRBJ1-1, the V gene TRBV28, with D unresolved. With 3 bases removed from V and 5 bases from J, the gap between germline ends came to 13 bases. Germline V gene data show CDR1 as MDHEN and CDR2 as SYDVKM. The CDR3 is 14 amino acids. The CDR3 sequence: CASSLAGPATEAFF. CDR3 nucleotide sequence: TGTGCCAGCAGTTTGGCGGGTCCCGCTACTGAAGCTTTCTTT.

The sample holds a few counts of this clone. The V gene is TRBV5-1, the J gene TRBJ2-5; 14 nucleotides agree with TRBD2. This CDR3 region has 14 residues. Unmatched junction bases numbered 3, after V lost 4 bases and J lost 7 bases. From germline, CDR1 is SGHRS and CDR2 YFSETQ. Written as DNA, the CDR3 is TGCGCCAGCAGCGACGGACTAGCGGGGGGGACCCAGTACTTC. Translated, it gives CASSDGLAGGTQYF.

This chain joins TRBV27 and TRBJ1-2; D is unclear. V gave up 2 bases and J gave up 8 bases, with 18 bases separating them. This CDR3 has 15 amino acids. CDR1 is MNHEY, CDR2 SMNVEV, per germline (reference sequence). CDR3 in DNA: TGTGCCAGCAGTTTACGGTCCGACCAACTATGGGGCTACACCTTC. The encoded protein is CASSLRSDQLWGYTF.

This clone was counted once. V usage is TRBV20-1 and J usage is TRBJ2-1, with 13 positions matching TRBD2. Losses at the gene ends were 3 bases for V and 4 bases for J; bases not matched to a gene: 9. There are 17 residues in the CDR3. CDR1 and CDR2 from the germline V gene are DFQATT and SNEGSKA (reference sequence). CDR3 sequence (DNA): TGCAGTGCTAGTTCTTCGGGACTAGCGGGGTGGTACAATGAGCAGTTCTTC. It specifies CSASSSGLAGWYNEQFF.

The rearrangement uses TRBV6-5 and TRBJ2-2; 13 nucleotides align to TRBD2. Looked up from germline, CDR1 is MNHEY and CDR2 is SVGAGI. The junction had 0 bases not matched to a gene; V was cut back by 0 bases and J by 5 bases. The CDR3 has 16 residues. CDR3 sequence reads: CASSYSTSGGTGELFF. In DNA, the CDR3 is TGTGCCAGCAGTTACTCGACTAGCGGGGGGACCGGGGAGCTGTTTTTT.

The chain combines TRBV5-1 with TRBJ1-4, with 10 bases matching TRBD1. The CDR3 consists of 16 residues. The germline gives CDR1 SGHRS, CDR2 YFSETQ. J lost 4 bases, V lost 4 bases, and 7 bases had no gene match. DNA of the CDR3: TGCGCCAGCAGCCTAGGGACAGGGGAGTTTAATGAAAAACTGTTTTTT. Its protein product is CASSLGTGEFNEKLFF. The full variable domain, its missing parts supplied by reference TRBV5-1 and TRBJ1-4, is KAGVTQTPRYLIKTRGQQVTLSCSPISGHRSVSWYQQTPGQGLQFLFEYFSETQRNKGNFPGRFSGRQFSNSRSEMNVSTLELGDSALYLCASSLGTGEFNEKLFFGSGTQLSVL.

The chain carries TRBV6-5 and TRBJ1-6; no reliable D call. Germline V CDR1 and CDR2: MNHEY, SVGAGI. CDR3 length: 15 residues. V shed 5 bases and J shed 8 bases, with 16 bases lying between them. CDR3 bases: TGTGCCAGCAGTCTACCGCGGGATTCTGATTCACCCCTCCACTTT. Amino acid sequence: CASSLPRDSDSPLHF.

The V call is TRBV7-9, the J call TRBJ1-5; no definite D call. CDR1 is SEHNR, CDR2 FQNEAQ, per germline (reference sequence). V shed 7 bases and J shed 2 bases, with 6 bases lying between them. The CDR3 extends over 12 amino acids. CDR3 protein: CASTHGNQPQHF. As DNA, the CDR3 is TGTGCCAGCACCCATGGCAATCAGCCCCAGCATTTT. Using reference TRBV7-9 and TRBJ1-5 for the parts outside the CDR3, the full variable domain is DTGVSQNPRHKITKRGQNVTFRCDPISEHNRLYWYRQTLGQGPEFLTYFQNEAQLEKSRLLSDRFSAERPKGSFSTLEIQRTEQGDSAMYLCASTHGNQPQHFGDGTRLSIL.

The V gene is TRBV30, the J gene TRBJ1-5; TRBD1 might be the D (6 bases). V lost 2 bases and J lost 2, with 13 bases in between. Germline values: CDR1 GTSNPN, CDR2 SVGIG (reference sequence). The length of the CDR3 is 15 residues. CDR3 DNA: TGTGCCTGGAGTCGTCAGGGGTTGGGCAATCAGCCCCAGCATTTT. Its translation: CAWSRQGLGNQPQHF.